The rows below give T cell receptor beta chains drawn from one sample of a study of blood T cell repertoires in COVID-19. Measured with immunoSEQ multiplex PCR; TCRdb has only the in-frame clones, and not every one. The table lists 150,000 to 200,000 clones, just over 85% of them singletons. Source material: PBMCs or T cells enriched from blood (not recorded which). The receptors here all came from a woman between 18 and 29 years old who had recovered from COVID-19. Both conserved end residues are trimmed from each CDR3. Size is omitted from some rows. Given values are once, few, many or a class for expanded clones.

v_call,clone_size,cdr3_aa
TRBV24-1,NA,ATSETLNQPQH
TRBV28,once,ATGGTSGRVLYEQY
TRBV28,NA,ASSFDREVHEQY
TRBV7-6,NA,ASSLAMRQSSYEQY
TRBV30,NA,AWKWGAGYT
TRBV25-1,NA,ASSGLAGGGGDTQY
TRBV13,NA,ASSLGQENTGELF
TRBV6-2/TRBV6-3,NA,ASSQSGTRIVGDTDTQY
TRBV5-1,NA,ASSLASRDPAT
TRBV5-8,NA,ASRPGQRGNTIY
TRBV11-2,NA,ASSLTKQGGSGYT
TRBV29-1,NA,SVGPLAGYNEQF
TRBV5-1,NA,ASSPRTGGGAEAF
TRBV9,NA,ASSPPASTDTQY
TRBV19,NA,ASSRQGVEEPYEQY
TRBV18,NA,ASSPETGLQPQH
TRBV6-2/TRBV6-3,NA,ASSYEGGRAQPQH
TRBV19,NA,ASTETGDNGNTIY
TRBV21-1,NA,ASSPWGDRNTEAF
TRBV19,NA,ASSTTGSQYGYT
TRBV5-4,NA,ASSRIAGGGYEQY
TRBV7-9,NA,ASSLGGGYT
TRBV25-1,NA,ASSHRTGDQETQY
TRBV4-1,NA,ASTPRSATVLQETQY
TRBV28,once,ASSPRQNNSPLH
TRBV28,many,ATHPSGTGGSPLH
TRBV30,NA,AWSVQGGPYEQY
TRBV5-1,few,ASSLQTGLGETQY
TRBV28,NA,ASSRTQLLISYEQY